This record concerns one T cell receptor beta chain sequence. This CDR3 is built from 12 residues. Germline CDR1 and CDR2: MNHEY and SMNVEV (reference sequence). Trimming left V 8 bases short and J 5 bases short, with 12 bases between. This sample was included in a study of cytomegalovirus exposure and HLA in healthy donors. The PCR had 60 Vbeta and 13 Jbeta primers. In the original processing: Around 10 million of the roughly 80 million unique TCR beta chains counted in a later analysis were shared. Profiled with immunoSEQ multiplex PCR; TCRdb holds only in-frame clones, not every one. The V and J calls and clone size were taken over from that table, and D and trimming were inferred from the DNA. This sample lists about 70,000 clones; its ten largest clones have more than 1.5%.

This receptor was taken from a woman in her twenties or thirties in good health and CMV-seronegative. The sample was PBMCs. The V call is TRBV27, the J call TRBJ1-1, with no clear D. CDR3 amino acids: CASGEGGTEAFF. The CDR3 DNA reads TGTGCCAGCGGAGAGGGAGGGACTGAAGCTTTCTTT.